This record covers a single T cell receptor (beta chain). Its binding antigen is unknown. The record has no base qualities; no much larger clone is one base away. These data originate in a study of blood T cell repertoires in COVID-19 (dated by TCRdb to the early 2020s). Regarding the research as a whole: Samples covering the acute and convalescent phases of COVID-19 were provided by collaborators in the United States, Italy and Spain. The material from the prospective study consisted of cDNA or gDNA derived from T cells, B-cell-depleted T cells, or PBMCs. The dataset comprised deeply sampled blood TCRbeta repertoires from subjects exposed to, actively infected with, or recovered from COVID-19. The repertoires were released in a freely available public database meant as a resource for research on the immune response to SARS-CoV-2. The samples were drawn from the first 160 participants of the ongoing ImmuneRACE study and from 1,200 or so subjects provided by 6 global collaborators. A de-identified subject ID, COVID-19 status, age in years and sex were almost always included in the sample metadata. HLA class I and class II types, where available, came from metadata supplied by the sample provider rather than from assay-based typing.

TCRbeta CDR3 regions were amplified from genomic DNA by means of the immunoSEQ Assay, a bias-controlled multiplex PCR. Per the original workflow: The number of nucleated cells in each sample was estimated from the amplification of reference gene primers within the assay. To quantify the absolute abundance of each unique TCRbeta CDR3 rearrangement, sequence reads were collapsed and filtered. For each sample, productive Simpson clonality was calculated as the square root of Simpson's diversity index across productive rearrangements. Sourced from immuneACCESS, this table was stored by TCRdb with only in-frame sequences that have V and J called. A share of the clones is absent; for the studies checked, an unresolved V gene accounts for under half, and the remainder has no known explanation. Clone size and the V and J calls come from that table; the DNA yielded D and trimming. The sample records some 200,000 clones, about 90% of which are singletons. The ten largest clonotypes hold about 22% of the sample.

CDR1 and CDR2, looked up from the germline V gene (reference sequence), are SGHKS and YYEKEE. The germline V end is reduced by 3 bases and the J end by 0 bases; junction bases left unmatched: 3. Its CDR3 holds 15 amino acids, cysteine through phenylalanine. This entry keeps only the CDR3 DNA: 45 bases, framed from base 1. The research as a whole found: The amount of clinical and demographic metadata varied by source and participant and was provided uncurated.

Each collaborating institution followed its own protocols to collect whole blood in K2EDTA tubes. For TCRbeta analysis, collaborators shipped samples in one of three forms: frozen whole blood, isolated PBMCs, or DNA extracted from either of those sample types. This sequence originates from a man aged 55 to 69 with active or convalescent COVID-19. The rearrangement joined TRBV5-5 to TRBJ2-7, with 10 bases matching TRBD1. What was sequenced was peripheral blood. The CDR3 corresponds to CASSSGQGSSYEQYF. The sequenced DNA is TGTGCCAGCAGCTCGGGACAGGGGAGCTCCTACGAGCAGTACTTC.